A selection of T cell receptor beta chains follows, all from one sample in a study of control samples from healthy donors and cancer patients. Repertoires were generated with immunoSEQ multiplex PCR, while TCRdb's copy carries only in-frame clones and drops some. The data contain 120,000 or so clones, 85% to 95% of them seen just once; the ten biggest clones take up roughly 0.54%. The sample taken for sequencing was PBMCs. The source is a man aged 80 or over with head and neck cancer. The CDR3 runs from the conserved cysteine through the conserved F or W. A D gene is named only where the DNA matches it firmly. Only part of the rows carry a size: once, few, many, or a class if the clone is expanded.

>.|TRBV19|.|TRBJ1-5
TGTGCCAGTAGTATTTTAGCGTCTGGCAATCAGCCCCAGCATTTT
CASSILASGNQPQHF
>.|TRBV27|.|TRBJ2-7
TGTGCCAGCAGCGACCTCGAGCAGTACTTC
CASSDLEQYF
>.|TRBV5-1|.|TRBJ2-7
TGCGCCAGCAGCTTGTCAGTGGGGACCTACGAGCAGTACTTC
CASSLSVGTYEQYF
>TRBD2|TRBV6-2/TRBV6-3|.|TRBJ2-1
TGTGCCAGCAGTTACTCTACAGGGACTAGCGGGAGAGGGAATGAGCAGTTCTTC
CASSYSTGTSGRGNEQFF
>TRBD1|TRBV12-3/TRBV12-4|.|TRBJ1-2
TGTGCCAGCTTGACAGGGCCCTATGGCTACACCTTC
CASLTGPYGYTF
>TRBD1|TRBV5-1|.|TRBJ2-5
TGCGCCAGCAGCATAGACAGGGGGGAGACCCAGTACTTC
CASSIDRGETQYF
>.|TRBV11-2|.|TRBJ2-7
TGTGCCAGCAGCTTAGTTACCTACGAGCAGTACTTC
CASSLVTYEQYF
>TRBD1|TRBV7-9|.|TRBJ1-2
TGTGCCAGCAGCTTACCTCGGGACAGGGTCCTTGGCTACACCTTC
CASSLPRDRVLGYTF
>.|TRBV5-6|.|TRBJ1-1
TGTGCCAGCAGCAGGACGGGGGAAGCTTTCTTT
CASSRTGEAFF
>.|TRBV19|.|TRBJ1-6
TGTGCCAGTACGCGGACAGTGACGAATTCACCCCTCCACTTT
CASTRTVTNSPLHF
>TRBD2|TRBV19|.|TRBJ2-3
TGTGCCAGTAGTAGAATAGCGGGGGGTGCCGGGGGCACAGATACGCAGTATTTT
CASSRIAGGAGGTDTQYF
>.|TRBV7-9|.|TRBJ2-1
TGTGCCAGCAGCCCTATGAGTAGCGGTCCAGGGGGCAATGAGCAGTTCTTC
CASSPMSSGPGGNEQFF
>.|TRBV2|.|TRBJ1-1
TGTGCCAGCACCGAGGTGAGTCAACCGAACACTGAAGCTTTCTTT
CASTEVSQPNTEAFF
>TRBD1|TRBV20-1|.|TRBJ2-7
TGCAGTGCTAGTTTGACAGGGGTTTTTTACGAGCAGTACTTC
CSASLTGVFYEQYF
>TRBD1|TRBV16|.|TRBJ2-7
TGTGCCAGCAGCCAATCAGGGACAGGGAACCACGAGCAGTACTTC
CASSQSGTGNHEQYF
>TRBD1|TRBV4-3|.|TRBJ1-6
TGCGCCAGCAGCCAAGGGACAGGGTTGGGTTCACCCCTCCACTTT
CASSQGTGLGSPLHF
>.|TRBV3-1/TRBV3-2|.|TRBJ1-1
TGTGCCAGCAGCCAAGGGGGGATGAACACTGAAGCTTTCTTT
CASSQGGMNTEAFF
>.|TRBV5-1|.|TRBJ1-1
TGCGCCAGCAGCTTAGGCGTGTTGTGGAACACTGAAGCTTTCTTT
CASSLGVLWNTEAFF
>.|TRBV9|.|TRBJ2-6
TGTGCCAGCAGCAGACGCCGGGACTCTGGGGCCAACGTCCTGACTTTC
CASSRRRDSGANVLTF
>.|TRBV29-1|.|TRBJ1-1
TGCAGCGTGGGGCGGGGGAACACTGAAGCTTTCTTT
CSVGRGNTEAFF
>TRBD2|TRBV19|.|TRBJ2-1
TGTGCCAGTAGCTCTCGAGCGGGAGGGACCTACAATGAGCAGTTCTTC
CASSSRAGGTYNEQFF
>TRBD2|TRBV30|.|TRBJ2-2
TGTGCCTGGAGCCGGGGGGTTGACAGCTTAGGCGCCGGGGAGCTGTTTTTT
CAWSRGVDSLGAGELFF
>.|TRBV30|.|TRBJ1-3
TGTGCCTGGAGTGTACCGGAGTTCTCTGGAAACACCATATATTTT
CAWSVPEFSGNTIYF
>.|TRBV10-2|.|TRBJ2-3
TGCGCCAGCAGCGGGTCGTTCAGCACAGATACGCAGTATTTT
CASSGSFSTDTQYF
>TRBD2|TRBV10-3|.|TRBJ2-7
TGTGCCATCAGTGATCAGACTAGCGGGAGGTTACCTAGCTCCTACGAGCAGTACTTC
CAISDQTSGRLPSSYEQYF
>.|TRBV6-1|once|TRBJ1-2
TGTGCCAGCAGTGAAGGGTTTTTGACAGGTTATGGCTACACCTTC
CASSEGFLTGYGYTF
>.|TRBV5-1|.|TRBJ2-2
TGCGCCAGCAGCTTGGTTATCTTGAGGTCCGGGGAGCTGTTTTTT
CASSLVILRSGELFF
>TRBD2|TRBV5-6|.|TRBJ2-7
TGTGCCAGCAGCTTCTGGGCTAGCGGTGTATCCTACGAGCAGTACTTC
CASSFWASGVSYEQYF
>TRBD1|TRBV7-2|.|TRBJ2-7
TGTGCCAGCAGCTTTGACAGGGCCACCTACGAGCAGTACTTC
CASSFDRATYEQYF
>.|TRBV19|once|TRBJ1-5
TGTGCCAGTAGTACCGACACGAATCAGCCCCAGCATTTT
CASSTDTNQPQHF
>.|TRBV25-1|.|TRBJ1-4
TGTGCCAGCAGTGAATATGGAGGGGCAACTAATGAAAAACTGTTTTTT
CASSEYGGATNEKLFF
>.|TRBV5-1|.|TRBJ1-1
TGCGCCAGCAGCTTGGGGACACAAGACGAAGCTTTCTTT
CASSLGTQDEAFF
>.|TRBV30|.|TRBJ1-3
TGTGCCTGGAGTGGTCACACCATATATTTT
CAWSGHTIYF
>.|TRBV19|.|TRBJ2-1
TGTGCCAGTAAACAATACCCGGATAGTGAGCAGTTCTTC
CASKQYPDSEQFF
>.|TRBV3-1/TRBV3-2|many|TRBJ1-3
TGTGCCAGCAGCCAAAGACAGATCTCTGGAAACACCATATATTTT
CASSQRQISGNTIYF
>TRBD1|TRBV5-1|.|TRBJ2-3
TGCGCCAGCAGAACGACAGGGGGAGGAGATACGCAGTATTTT
CASRTTGGGDTQYF
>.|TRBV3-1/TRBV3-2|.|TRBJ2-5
TGTGCCAGCAGCCAAGGTGAAGAGACCCAGTACTTC
CASSQGEETQYF
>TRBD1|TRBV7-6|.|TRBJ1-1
TGTGCCAGCAGCTTAAGGGGCAGGGGGCCCACTGAAGCTTTCTTT
CASSLRGRGPTEAFF
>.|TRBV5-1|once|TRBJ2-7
TGCGCCAGCAATAGGGACGCGGAATCTTCCTACGAGCAGTACTTC
CASNRDAESSYEQYF
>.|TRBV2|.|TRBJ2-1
TGTGCCAGCAGCCCACCCGCGAATGAGCAGTTCTTC
CASSPPANEQFF
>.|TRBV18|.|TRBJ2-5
TGTGCCAGCTCACCAAGAGGGCGGGAGACCCAGTACTTC
CASSPRGRETQYF
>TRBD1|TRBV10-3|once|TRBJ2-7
TGTGCCATCAGTGAGCCGGGACAGGGTCTATACGAGCAGTACTTC
CAISEPGQGLYEQYF
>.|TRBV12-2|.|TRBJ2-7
TGTGCAAGTCATCCGGGACAGGGGGTGCCCGAGCAGTACTTC
CASHPGQGVPEQYF
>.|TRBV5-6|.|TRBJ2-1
TGTGCCAGCAGCTTGGGGATGGGGAATGAGCAGTTCTTC
CASSLGMGNEQFF
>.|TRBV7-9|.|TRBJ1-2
TGTGCCAGCAGCTTAGAGGATTACTATGGCTACACCTTC
CASSLEDYYGYTF
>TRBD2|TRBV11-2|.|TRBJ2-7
TGTGCCAGCAGCTCAGGGACTAGCGGGGGTTACGAGCAGTACTTC
CASSSGTSGGYEQYF
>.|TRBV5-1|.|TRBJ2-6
TGCGCCAGCAGGGGGGGTTCTTCTGGGGCCAACGTCCTGACTTTC
CASRGGSSGANVLTF
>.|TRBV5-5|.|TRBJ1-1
TGTGCCAGCAGCTTCCGGGGTGAGAACACTGAAGCTTTCTTT
CASSFRGENTEAFF
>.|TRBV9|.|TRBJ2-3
TGTGCCAGCAGCGTGGGAGGACTTGCCAAGGGTACGCAGTATTTT
CASSVGGLAKGTQYF
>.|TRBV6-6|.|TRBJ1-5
TGTGCCAGCAGTTACCGGGGCGCCCAGCCCCAGCATTTT
CASSYRGAQPQHF
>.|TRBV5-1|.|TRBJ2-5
TGCGCCAGCAGCAGGGATAGAGGGGAGACCCAGTACTTC
CASSRDRGETQYF
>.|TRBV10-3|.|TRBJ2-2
TGTGCCATCACGAACAGGGAGGGGACCGGGGAGCTGTTTTTT
CAITNREGTGELFF